A single sample is the source of the 5 T cell receptor beta chains below, sequenced in a study of blood T cells in healthy people across ages. Alongside a J-beta primer mix, a sample-barcoded 5' primer served in a second PCR lasting about 6 to 12 cycles. TCRdb re-called the 5' RACE reads through MiXCR, storing one row per CDR3 protein. The sample lists over 1,500,000 distinct CDR3 sequences, more than 35% seen once, with 20% to 25% in the top ten. Input material: blood. Receptor source: a human donor in good health.

DNA for the CDR3: TGTGCCACCAGTACCAACCTCAGGGAAGAGCAGTTCTTC. This sequence encodes CATSTNLREEQFF. The V and J genes are TRBV24-1 and TRBJ2-1, with D maybe TRBD1 (5 bases). The length of the CDR3 is 13 residues. The V and J ends lost 6 bases and 10 bases respectively, with 15 bases between them. The V gene's germline CDR1 is KGHDR and CDR2 SFDVKD.

The rearrangement joins TRBV4-2 to TRBJ1-5, with a weak D call TRBD1 (5 bases). Trimming left V 3 bases short and J 1 base short, with 13 bases between. This CDR3 spans 16 amino acids. CDR1 LGHNA and CDR2 YNFKEQ come from the germline V gene. The chain's CDR3 is CASSHLDSGSNQPQHF. Here the CDR3 DNA reads TGTGCCAGCAGCCACCTTGACAGCGGAAGCAATCAGCCCCAGCATTTT.

This clonotype was observed a handful of times. The rearrangement links TRBV29-1 to TRBJ1-1; D perhaps matches TRBD1 (5 bases). V lost 6 bases and J lost 2, with 16 bases in between. The CDR3 is 14 amino acids. Germline values: CDR1 SQVTM, CDR2 ANQGSEA. The CDR3, as DNA: TGCAGCGTGGGACCTAGACAGTCCAACACTGAAGCTTTCTTT. Its translation: CSVGPRQSNTEAFF.

Notes on this clonotype: A read error may explain this, as a much larger clone is one base away. This chain uses TRBV5-6 with TRBJ1-5, with D unclear. V was trimmed by 4 bases and J by 5 bases, leaving 13 bases between them. The V gene's germline CDR1 is SGHDT and CDR2 YYEEEE. The CDR3 covers 14 residues. The DNA of the CDR3 is TGTGCCAGCAGCATGGCCCGTGGTTATCAGCCCCAGCATTTT. Its protein product is CASSMARGYQPQHF.

This clonotype was recorded a few times. In DNA form, the CDR3 reads TGCGCCAGCAGCTTGGTTCACAACTATGGCTACACCTTC. This encodes CASSLVHNYGYTF. The rearrangement links TRBV5-1 to TRBJ1-2; D not certain. CDR3 length: 13 amino acids. The germline V gene has CDR1 SGHRS and CDR2 YFSETQ. Trimming took 0 bases from V and 2 from J, leaving 5 bases between them.